This TCR beta chain was documented in a study of cytomegalovirus exposure and HLA in healthy donors. Trimming took 5 bases from V and 6 from J; bases not matched to a gene: 7. CDR3 length: 14 amino acids. CDR1 and CDR2 from the germline V gene are MNHEY and SMNVEV (reference sequence). General study points: Reports described diagnosis of cytomegalovirus status by the classifier as highly specific and sensitive. The likely origin of a cluster of highly shared sequence variants was a sequencing artifact.

The PCR had 60 Vbeta and 13 Jbeta primers. Measured with immunoSEQ multiplex PCR; TCRdb has only the in-frame clones, and not every one. The repertoire holds 120,000 to 150,000 clones, with 73% as singletons. In the case of this clone: Its target is not known.

This receptor was obtained from a woman aged 18-29 years in good health and CMV-seronegative. The V and J genes are TRBV27 and TRBJ2-7, with 10 positions matching TRBD1. The specimen sequenced was PBMCs. Here the CDR3 DNA reads TGTGCCAGCAGTCTCGGGACAGGGGTAAGCGAGCAGTACTTC. This gives the protein CASSLGTGVSEQYF.